These 29 T cell receptor beta chains were all obtained from the same sample, sequenced in a study of blood T cell repertoires in COVID-19. Data came from immunoSEQ multiplex PCR; TCRdb stores just in-frame clones and leaves some out. The data contain 310,000 or so clones, roughly 89% of them singletons. The sequencing input was PBMCs or T cells enriched from blood (not recorded which). Receptors were obtained from a woman aged 18-30 years who had recovered from COVID-19.

DNA for the CDR3: TGTGCCAGCAGTCCCGTGTACGACACGATCCGCTCCTATAATTCACCCCTCCACTTT. It encodes CASSPVYDTIRSYNSPLHF. This chain joins TRBV27 and TRBJ1-6, with D uncertain. This CDR3 comprises 19 residues. Germline lookup yields CDR1 MNHEY and CDR2 SMNVEV (reference sequence). V was cut by 5 bases and J by 0 bases, with 20 bases left in between.

The rearrangement uses TRBV2 and TRBJ2-2, with a possible D match to TRBD1 (6 bases). This CDR3 is 13 amino acids long. V was cut by 7 bases and J by 5 bases, with 11 bases left in between. Germline V gives CDR1 SNHLY, CDR2 FYNNEI. The DNA of the CDR3 is TGTGCCAGCATCAGGGGCACGACCGGGGAGCTGTTTTTT. Translated: CASIRGTTGELFF.

The gene calls are TRBV7-8 and TRBJ1-2, with D possibly TRBD1 on 6 matching bases. The CDR3 has 14 amino acids. Per germline, CDR1 SGHVS and CDR2 FQNEAQ. The germline V and J ends were trimmed by 6 bases and 6 bases, with 17 bases remaining between them. DNA for the CDR3: TGTGCCAGCAGTTTTGGACAGACGGGAAATGGCTACACCTTC. Encoded protein: CASSFGQTGNGYTF.

This chain joins TRBV5-1 and TRBJ1-2, with TRBD1 matching over 10 bases. J was trimmed by 8 bases and V by 4 bases; bases with no gene match: 5. This CDR3 spans 13 amino acids. Germline loops: CDR1 SGHRS, CDR2 YFSETQ. CDR3 nucleotides: TGCGCCAGCAGCCCCCAGACAGGGGGCGGCTACACCTTC. Translating gives CASSPQTGGGYTF. Supplemented by reference TRBV5-1 and TRBJ1-2, the full variable domain reads KAGVTQTPRYLIKTRGQQVTLSCSPISGHRSVSWYQQTPGQGLQFLFEYFSETQRNKGNFPGRFSGRQFSNSRSEMNVSTLELGDSALYLCASSPQTGGGYTFGSGTRLTVV.

The V call is TRBV7-9, the J call TRBJ1-2; D uncertain. Per the germline V gene, CDR1 is SEHNR and CDR2 is FQNEAQ (reference sequence). This CDR3 comprises 11 residues. Trimming cost V 4 bases and J 7 bases, with 7 bases left between them. The CDR3 DNA sequence: TGTGCCAGCAGCTACAGTTCTGGCTACACCTTC. Amino acids: CASSYSSGYTF.

This chain uses TRBV6-1 with TRBJ2-3; 11 nucleotides align to TRBD2. The germline CDR1 and CDR2 sequences are MNHNS and SASEGT. V was pared by 4 bases and J by 2 bases, with 5 bases of the junction left unmatched. The CDR3 runs to 16 residues. CDR3 protein: CASSGASGGITDTQYF. CDR3 sequence (DNA): TGTGCCAGCAGTGGGGCTAGCGGGGGGATCACAGATACGCAGTATTTT.

This clone was observed a few times. J is TRBJ2-3 and V is TRBV5-1; 7 nucleotides line up with TRBD2. The trim removed 4 bases at V and 2 bases at J, leaving 13 bases unmatched. Per germline, CDR1 SGHRS and CDR2 YFSETQ. The CDR3 spans 17 residues. The CDR3 protein is CASSDRDTSAYTDTQYF. The CDR3 DNA reads as TGCGCCAGCAGCGACCGGGATACTAGCGCCTACACAGATACGCAGTATTTT. Variable domain in full (rest from reference TRBV5-1 and TRBJ2-3): KAGVTQTPRYLIKTRGQQVTLSCSPISGHRSVSWYQQTPGQGLQFLFEYFSETQRNKGNFPGRFSGRQFSNSRSEMNVSTLELGDSALYLCASSDRDTSAYTDTQYFGPGTRLTVL.

This clone was detected a few times. This chain connects TRBV7-2 to TRBJ1-2; 9 nucleotides agree with TRBD1. CDR3 size: 15 residues. After removal of 5 bases from V and 8 bases from J, the junction contained 12 bases not matched to a gene. Germline CDR1 and CDR2: SGHTA and FQGNSA. In nucleotides, the CDR3 is TGTGCCAGCAGCCCAGAGACAGGGGGTCTTTGGGGCTACACCTTC. Translating gives CASSPETGGLWGYTF.

The V and J genes are TRBV27 and TRBJ2-6, with D perhaps TRBD1 (7 bases). The V gene's germline CDR1 is MNHEY and CDR2 SMNVEV (reference sequence). The V and J ends lost 7 bases and 4 bases respectively, with 11 bases between them. The CDR3 length is 14 residues. CDR3 bases: TGTGCCAGCACCAGGGGGGACGGGGCCAACGTCCTGACTTTC. This translates into CASTRGDGANVLTF.

The chain carries TRBV11-3 and TRBJ2-5, with a weak D call TRBD1 (6 bases). The germline V gene has CDR1 SGHNT and CDR2 YENEEA. V gave up 1 base and J gave up 2 bases, with 11 bases separating them. The CDR3 is 15 residues long. The chain's CDR3 is CASSLGQQGQETQYF. Written as DNA, the CDR3 is TGTGCCAGCAGCTTAGGACAACAGGGTCAAGAGACCCAGTACTTC.

The rearrangement links TRBV9 to TRBJ2-2, with D unclear. This CDR3 has 13 residues. With 5 bases removed from V and 0 bases from J, the gap between germline ends came to 5 bases. CDR1 and CDR2 (germline): SGDLS, YYNGEE. CDR3 protein: CASRSTNTGELFF. The CDR3 nucleotides read TGTGCCAGCAGGTCCACGAACACCGGGGAGCTGTTTTTT. Looking up the rest from reference TRBV9 and TRBJ2-2 gives the full variable domain: DSGVTQTPKHLITATGQRVTLRCSPRSGDLSVYWYQQSLDQGLQFLIQYYNGEERAKGNILERFSAQQFPDLHSELNLSSLELGDSALYFCASRSTNTGELFFGEGSRLTVL.

V usage is TRBV19 and J usage is TRBJ2-7; D gene unclear. Trimming pared 6 bases from V and 4 bases from J, leaving 10 bases between. This CDR3 has 12 residues. Germline V gives CDR1 LNHDA, CDR2 SQIVND (reference sequence). The CDR3 reads CASRVPQYEQYF. DNA for the CDR3: TGTGCCAGTAGGGTCCCCCAGTACGAGCAGTACTTC.

The chain combines TRBV13 with TRBJ2-5; D may be TRBD2 (5 bases). V lost 5 bases and J 5 bases, leaving 21 bases between the germline ends. The CDR3 spans 16 residues. In germline, CDR1 is PRHDT, CDR2 FYEKMQ (reference sequence). CDR3 residues: CASSPGVGPTGETQYF. The CDR3 coding sequence is TGTGCCAGCAGCCCCGGTGTGGGCCCGACGGGGGAGACCCAGTACTTC.

J is TRBJ2-7 and V is TRBV28; a weak D match, TRBD1 (8 bases). This CDR3 has 16 amino acids. Trimming removed 4 bases from V and 2 bases from J, with 18 bases in between. CDR1 is MDHEN and CDR2 is SYDVKM in the germline V gene. The CDR3 sequence: CASSSRQGRGTYEQYF. CDR3 DNA sequence: TGTGCCAGCAGTTCCAGACAGGGGAGGGGGACCTACGAGCAGTACTTC. Using reference TRBV28 and TRBJ2-7 for the parts outside the CDR3, the full variable domain is DVKVTQSSRYLVKRTGEKVFLECVQDMDHENMFWYRQDPGLGLRLIYFSYDVKMKEKGDIPEGYSVSREKKERFSLILESASTNQTSMYLCASSSRQGRGTYEQYFGPGTRLTVT.

The V and J genes are TRBV6-5 and TRBJ2-5; possible D gene TRBD2, 6 bases. With 6 bases removed from V and 2 bases from J, the gap between germline ends came to 10 bases. The CDR3 totals 13 residues. Per germline, CDR1 MNHEY and CDR2 SVGAGI. The CDR3 protein is CASRARGQETQYF. The CDR3 nucleotides read TGTGCCAGCAGGGCCCGGGGGCAAGAGACCCAGTACTTC.

The table lists this clone with a few counts. V usage is TRBV5-4 and J usage is TRBJ1-3, with D maybe TRBD1 (5 bases). Germline V CDR1 and CDR2: SGHNT, YYREEE (reference sequence). V was trimmed by 4 bases and J by 0 bases, leaving 17 bases between them. This CDR3 is 17 amino acids long. Here the CDR3 DNA reads TGTGCCAGCAGCGCCCGACAGCGTGCGACCTCTGGAAACACCATATATTTT. Amino acid sequence: CASSARQRATSGNTIYF.

This clone was observed a few times. The V gene is TRBV9, the J gene TRBJ1-1, with D unresolved. This CDR3 spans 14 amino acids. The germline V gene has CDR1 SGDLS and CDR2 YYNGEE. The V end was cut by 4 bases, the J end by 0 bases, with 10 bases between. Here the CDR3 DNA reads TGTGCCAGCAGCCAACTTACTATGAACACTGAAGCTTTCTTT. Translating it yields CASSQLTMNTEAFF.

The chain couples TRBV4-3 to TRBJ2-6; tentatively, D is TRBD1 (7 bases). The V and J ends lost 0 bases and 1 base respectively, with 10 bases between them. Germline values: CDR1 LGHNA, CDR2 YSLEER. This CDR3 is 17 amino acids long. The CDR3: CASSQDSGGSGANVLTF. The DNA for the CDR3 is TGCGCCAGCAGCCAAGATTCAGGGGGGTCTGGGGCCAACGTCCTGACTTTC.

V gene TRBV4-3 combines with J gene TRBJ1-2, with 10 bases that match TRBD1. The germline V gene encodes CDR1 LGHNA and CDR2 YSLEER. J gave up 4 bases and V 5 bases, and 7 bases lay outside the gene matches. CDR3 length: 15 residues. CDR3 in DNA: TGCGCCAGCAGCGAGGGGACAGGGGCTCTCTATGGCTACACCTTC. This translates into CASSEGTGALYGYTF.

J is TRBJ2-1 and V is TRBV18; 8 nucleotides match TRBD1. The CDR3 has 13 amino acids. The junction had 3 bases not matched to a gene; V was cut back by 3 bases and J by 8 bases. The germline CDR1 and CDR2 sequences are KGHSH and LQKENI. The CDR3 coding sequence is TGTGCCAGCTCACCCCCAGGGGGCGATGAGCAGTTCTTC. Amino acids: CASSPPGGDEQFF.

The chain employs TRBV10-1 and TRBJ2-3; D possibly corresponds to TRBD2 (6 bases). The germline gives CDR1 WNHNN, CDR2 SYGVQD (reference sequence). V gave up 8 bases and J gave up 4 bases, with 13 bases separating them. The CDR3 runs to 13 residues. The DNA for the CDR3 is TGCGCCAGCGGGGACTTAGGGGCAGATACGCAGTATTTT. Protein product: CASGDLGADTQYF.

The chain carries TRBV15 and TRBJ2-3; no reliable D call. Trimming removed 0 bases at V and 6 bases at J, with 13 bases between. This CDR3 has 15 amino acids. Germline CDR1 reads LNHNV; CDR2 reads YYDKDF (reference sequence). This chain's CDR3 is CATSRDRVTTDTQYF. CDR3 nucleotide sequence: TGTGCCACCAGCAGAGATCGGGTAACTACGGATACGCAGTATTTT.

This clone was seen a few times. The rearrangement uses TRBV28 and TRBJ1-2; the D gene is possibly TRBD1 (5 bases). Trimming left V 10 bases short and J 7 bases short, with 16 bases between. The germline V gene encodes CDR1 MDHEN and CDR2 SYDVKM. The CDR3 spans 12 residues. In DNA, the CDR3 is TGTGCCATCACCCCGGCCGGGGGTGGCTACACCTTC. It codes for CAITPAGGGYTF.

Here the CDR3 reads CASSQDQGGYGYTF. The CDR3 region has the DNA TGTGCCAGCAGCCAAGACCAGGGGGGCTATGGCTACACCTTC. The V gene is TRBV3-1 (or the pseudogene TRBV3-2), the J gene TRBJ1-2, with 7 bases that match TRBD1. CDR1 is LGHDT, CDR2 YNNKEL, per germline (reference sequence). The CDR3 runs to 14 residues. With 0 bases clipped from V and 4 bases from J, the junction kept 2 bases outside the gene matches.

This chain uses TRBV2 with TRBJ1-2; D not resolved. The CDR3 contains 15 residues. Germline V gene data show CDR1 as SNHLY and CDR2 as FYNNEI. With 7 bases removed from V and 2 bases from J, the gap between germline ends came to 17 bases. CDR3 sequence (DNA): TGTGCCAGCACCCAAGGTGAGCCGGAGAACTATGGCTACACCTTC. Protein sequence: CASTQGEPENYGYTF.

This chain uses TRBV7-2 with TRBJ1-1; unclear D gene. Germline CDR1 reads SGHTA; CDR2 reads FQGNSA. The CDR3 sequence is 15 residues long. V lost 1 base and J lost 1, with 10 bases in between. The chain's CDR3 is CASSLVPGGNTEAFF. CDR3 bases: TGTGCCAGCAGCTTAGTTCCGGGAGGGAACACTGAAGCTTTCTTT.

This rearrangement joins TRBV6-5 to TRBJ2-2, with 7 nucleotides matching TRBD1. The CDR3 contains 14 residues. Germline assignment: CDR1 MNHEY and CDR2 SVGAGI. The J segment lost 1 base and the V segment lost 5 bases, leaving 1 base of the junction unmatched. CDR3 coding DNA: TGTGCCAGCAGTAGACAGGGGAACACCGGGGAGCTGTTTTTT. It codes for CASSRQGNTGELFF.

The chain uses TRBV6-2 or TRBV6-3 and TRBJ1-1; the match to TRBD1 covers 7 bases. The CDR3 contains 16 residues. CDR1 is MNHEY and CDR2 is SVGEGT in the germline V gene. The ends lost 2 bases at V and 0 bases at J; junction bases unmatched: 6. DNA of the CDR3: TGTGCCAGCAGTTACCCGGGACAGACCATGAACACTGAAGCTTTCTTT. It encodes CASSYPGQTMNTEAFF.

V usage is TRBV5-8 and J usage is TRBJ1-2; D is ambiguous. This CDR3 contains 14 residues. The germline V gene has CDR1 SGHTS and CDR2 YDEGEE. Deletions cut 4 bases from V and 4 bases from J, with 14 bases between. The CDR3 region is CASSRTEGGYGYTF. CDR3 DNA sequence: TGTGCCAGCAGCCGCACCGAGGGCGGCTATGGCTACACCTTC.